The entry that follows covers one T cell receptor beta chain sequence. Its antigen remains undetermined. It has no much larger one-base neighbor in the sample; base qualities were not kept. To identify antigen-specific CD4+ T cell clonotypes by their expansion, the ViraFEST assay first stimulated PBMC with viral peptide pools and then applied TCR sequencing. After roughly 11 days of culture, CD4+ T cells were isolated with the EasySep CD4+ T cell isolation kit. None of the healthy vaccine recipients had a prior SARS-CoV-2 infection, which was confirmed by nucleocapsid antibody tests that came back negative both before and after vaccination. Each well held roughly 2.2 million PBMC cultured in IMDM containing around 5.1% human AB serum, 8 to 10 IU/ml IL-2 and gentamicin, along with about 9.3 ug/ml peptides. Half of the culture medium was replaced with fresh IL-2-containing medium on days 3 and 7. Unless otherwise noted, each peptide stimulation condition was cultured in triplicate wells. PBMC were separated from whole blood using Ficoll-Paque Plus gradient centrifugation and were then either cryopreserved at -140C or used fresh. The spike proteins of SARS-CoV-2 and of the common cold coronaviruses HCoV-NL63, HCoV-OC43 and HCoV-229E were spanned by overlapping peptide pools. The QIAamp micro DNA kit was used to extract genomic DNA from the cultured CD4+ T cells.

This sample was included in a study of vaccination effects on CD4 cells after COVID-19 (dated 2022 in TCRdb). For the study in its entirety: Each participant got two doses of an mRNA SARS-CoV-2 vaccine, either BNT162b2 or mRNA-1273. The study compared SARS-CoV-2 spike-specific CD4+ TCR repertoires before and after mRNA vaccination in COVID-19 convalescent patients and infection-naive vaccine recipients. A total of ten to eleven COVID-19 convalescent patients and several SARS-CoV-2-naive healthy vaccine recipients were included in the full study. Cultures from other donors in the study were sequenced using the Oncomine TCR Beta short-read assay on an Illumina iSeq 100.

The CDR3 covers 11 residues, taking in both the cysteine and the phenylalanine. This entry keeps only the CDR3 DNA: 33 bases, framed from base 1. The germline V gene gives CDR1 as SQVTM and CDR2 as ANQGSEA. V drops 3 bases and J drops 4 bases, leaving 6 bases in between. Receptors were amplified or captured by the immunoSEQ multiplex PCR assay. TCR beta CDR3 sequencing was performed on DNA from the cultured, isolated CD4+ T cells. Per the original workflow: Non-productive TCR sequences were discarded, and reads were trimmed to the CDR3 region, with only CDR3s of 7 or more amino acids retained. The MANAFEST web app was used to pick out antigen-specific clonotypes by comparing their expansion in peptide wells with that in reference cultures. To be called positive, a clone needed expansion at FDR<0.05 compared with the reference and with all other wells, an odds ratio greater than 5, and a frequency greater than 0.1% in two replicate wells. A clonotype was called cross-reactive if it was significantly expanded both in SARS-CoV-2 spike wells and in at least one common cold coronavirus spike condition. CDR3 similarity was assessed by Levenshtein distance with the stringdist R package, and unrooted trees were built with ape in R 3.6.1. TCRdb obtained this table from immuneACCESS and retained in-frame rearrangements with V and J assigned. These tables miss some clones; where compared with another copy, unresolved V genes account for less than half of the shortfall, and the remainder is unexplained. The D gene and trimming were derived from the DNA, and the V and J assignments and clone size from that table. The sample table holds roughly 20,000 clones, of which 70% were seen once. Around 17% of the sample is held by the ten biggest clonotypes.

The study at large found these results: In healthy vaccine recipients, vaccine-induced clones were almost all SARS-CoV-2 mono-reactive, with only 1 of 255 cross-reactive with common cold coronaviruses. Clones induced by infection and clones induced by vaccination both contracted markedly at late timepoints after vaccination, which fits with T cell responses waning over time. The study was limited by a small number of convalescent patients, and early post-infection timepoints were lacking.

The receptor was isolated from a human donor who received a COVID-19 vaccine. The source material was CD4+ T cells from PBMCs cultured with HCoV-229E spike peptides, sampled before COVID-19 vaccination. According to the study, the label for this sample's cell subset or site signals: HCoV-229E spike overlapping peptide pool stimulation. This chain joins TRBV29-1 to TRBJ1-2; the D region possibly corresponds to TRBD1 (5 bases align). The CDR3 region: CSVEGPYGYTF. The bases are TGCAGCGTTGAGGGGCCCTATGGCTACACCTTC.